A selection of T cell receptor beta chains follows, all from one sample in a study of CD8 T cells in ankylosing spondylitis. TCRdb re-called the 5' RACE reads with MiXCR, one entry per CDR3 protein. The sample contains some 140,000 distinct CDR3 sequences, approximately 7.3% of which appear only once. Sequencing used blood, either unsorted or a sorted T cell fraction (not recorded which). The receptors come from a female donor with ankylosing spondylitis or in good health (not recorded which). The CDR3 runs from the conserved cysteine through the conserved F or W. Fields, in order: V gene, D gene, clone size, J gene, CDR3 DNA, CDR3 protein. D genes are given only for firm matches. Some rows mark clone size as missing; the rest say once, few, many or name a class of expanded clone.

v_call: TRBV10-3; d_call: .; clone_size: many; j_call: TRBJ1-1; cdr3_nt: TGTGCCATCAGTGACCCCGGACATTCCACTGAAGCTTTCTTT; cdr3_aa: CAISDPGHSTEAFF
v_call: TRBV7-3; d_call: .; clone_size: many; j_call: TRBJ1-1; cdr3_nt: TGTGCCAGCAGCCCTTCACTTCAGGTTATGAACACTGAAGCTTTCTTT; cdr3_aa: CASSPSLQVMNTEAFF
v_call: TRBV9; d_call: .; clone_size: many; j_call: TRBJ2-1; cdr3_nt: TGTGCCAGCAGCGCGATCAGGGATTCCTACAATGAGCAGTTCTTC; cdr3_aa: CASSAIRDSYNEQFF
v_call: TRBV5-6; d_call: TRBD1; clone_size: many; j_call: TRBJ1-4; cdr3_nt: TGTGCCAGCAGCTTTTGGGACAGGGCCGAAAAACTGTTTTTT; cdr3_aa: CASSFWDRAEKLFF
v_call: TRBV4-1; d_call: .; clone_size: many; j_call: TRBJ2-7; cdr3_nt: TGCGCCAGCAGCCAAACTGTAGCGGTCGAGCAGTACTTC; cdr3_aa: CASSQTVAVEQYF
v_call: TRBV29-1; d_call: TRBD1; clone_size: many; j_call: TRBJ1-1; cdr3_nt: TGCAGCGTTGAAAGGACAGGGGGCCGCACTGAAGCTTTCTTT; cdr3_aa: CSVERTGGRTEAFF
v_call: TRBV14; d_call: .; clone_size: many; j_call: TRBJ2-1; cdr3_nt: TGTGCCAGCAGCCAAGATCCCAACAATGAGCAGTTCTTC; cdr3_aa: CASSQDPNNEQFF
v_call: TRBV15; d_call: .; clone_size: .; j_call: TRBJ1-1; cdr3_nt: TGTGCCACCAGAGTACAGCCGAACACTGAAGCTTTCTTT; cdr3_aa: CATRVQPNTEAFF
v_call: TRBV20-1; d_call: TRBD1; clone_size: many; j_call: TRBJ1-2; cdr3_nt: TGCAGTGTCTGGGACAGAGCGAGATTGAACTATGGCTACACCTTC; cdr3_aa: CSVWDRARLNYGYTF
v_call: TRBV10-3; d_call: .; clone_size: many; j_call: TRBJ2-1; cdr3_nt: TGTGCCATCAGTGAGTCCCGGCTGGGAACGAATGAGCAGTTCTTC; cdr3_aa: CAISESRLGTNEQFF
v_call: TRBV3-1; d_call: .; clone_size: many; j_call: TRBJ2-1; cdr3_nt: TGTGCCAGCAGTCCTACAGGGTACAATGAGCAGTTCTTC; cdr3_aa: CASSPTGYNEQFF
v_call: TRBV6-5; d_call: TRBD2; clone_size: few; j_call: TRBJ2-1; cdr3_nt: TGTGCCAGCAGTTACCTAGCGGGGGAGGGGAGTGAGCAGTTCTTC; cdr3_aa: CASSYLAGEGSEQFF
v_call: TRBV5-5; d_call: .; clone_size: many; j_call: TRBJ1-5; cdr3_nt: TGTGCCAGCAGCTCGACCAACGACAGGTACAATCAGCCCCAGCATTTT; cdr3_aa: CASSSTNDRYNQPQHF
v_call: TRBV5-6; d_call: .; clone_size: few; j_call: TRBJ1-5; cdr3_nt: TGTGCCAGCAGCTTGGGGGCAGGAAGGGATCAGCCCCAGCATTTT; cdr3_aa: CASSLGAGRDQPQHF
v_call: TRBV30; d_call: TRBD1; clone_size: .; j_call: TRBJ2-7; cdr3_nt: TGTGCCTGGAGGACAACAGGGGGCTACGAGCAGTACTTC; cdr3_aa: CAWRTTGGYEQYF
v_call: TRBV29-1; d_call: .; clone_size: few; j_call: TRBJ1-2; cdr3_nt: TGCAGCGTTGGAACAGGGTCCAACTATGGCTACACCTTC; cdr3_aa: CSVGTGSNYGYTF
v_call: TRBV20-1; d_call: TRBD1; clone_size: .; j_call: TRBJ2-7; cdr3_nt: TGCAGTGCTAGAGAGGCAGGGGGAAACGAGCAGTACTTC; cdr3_aa: CSAREAGGNEQYF
v_call: TRBV6-1; d_call: TRBD1; clone_size: many; j_call: TRBJ1-3; cdr3_nt: TGTGCCGCAAGTGGTCCGGGGGACAGGAGGAGCTCTGGAAACACCATATATTTT; cdr3_aa: CAASGPGDRRSSGNTIYF
v_call: TRBV20-1; d_call: TRBD2; clone_size: .; j_call: TRBJ2-1; cdr3_nt: TGCAGTGCTAGTCAGACTAGCCACGGGCACTACAATGAGCAGTTCTTC; cdr3_aa: CSASQTSHGHYNEQFF
v_call: TRBV20-1; d_call: TRBD1; clone_size: many; j_call: TRBJ1-2; cdr3_nt: TGCAGTGCTCAGGGTCAGGGGGATTTATCCTATGGCTACACCTTC; cdr3_aa: CSAQGQGDLSYGYTF
v_call: TRBV18; d_call: TRBD1; clone_size: .; j_call: TRBJ1-4; cdr3_nt: TGTGCCAGCTCTCTTCCGGACAGGGGGAATGAAAAACTGTTTTTT; cdr3_aa: CASSLPDRGNEKLFF
v_call: TRBV20-1; d_call: .; clone_size: many; j_call: TRBJ2-5; cdr3_nt: TGCAGTGCTAGAGCTGGGTCAGGACAAGAGACCCAGTACTTC; cdr3_aa: CSARAGSGQETQYF
v_call: TRBV10-3; d_call: TRBD2; clone_size: many; j_call: TRBJ2-1; cdr3_nt: TGTGCCATCAGTGAGGGGGGGGTAAGGGGTAATGAGCAGTTCTTC; cdr3_aa: CAISEGGVRGNEQFF
v_call: TRBV5-1; d_call: TRBD2; clone_size: many; j_call: TRBJ2-3; cdr3_nt: TGCGCCAGCAGCTCGACTAGCGGGGAAAATACAGATACGCAGTATTTT; cdr3_aa: CASSSTSGENTDTQYF
v_call: TRBV2; d_call: .; clone_size: many; j_call: TRBJ2-1; cdr3_nt: TGTGCCAGCAGTGACCCCTACGACGGATCTTACAATGAGCAGTTCTTC; cdr3_aa: CASSDPYDGSYNEQFF
v_call: TRBV7-9; d_call: .; clone_size: few; j_call: TRBJ1-2; cdr3_nt: TGTGCCAGCAGCACGCAGGGAGACTATGGCTACACCTTC; cdr3_aa: CASSTQGDYGYTF
v_call: TRBV10-3; d_call: .; clone_size: few; j_call: TRBJ1-5; cdr3_nt: TGTGCCATCGGGGAGGGTTATCAGCCCCAGCATTTT; cdr3_aa: CAIGEGYQPQHF
v_call: TRBV5-1; d_call: TRBD2; clone_size: many; j_call: TRBJ2-7; cdr3_nt: TGCGCCAGCAGCTTTTTAGCGGGGAATTGGGAGCAGTACTTC; cdr3_aa: CASSFLAGNWEQYF
v_call: TRBV20-1; d_call: .; clone_size: many; j_call: TRBJ1-5; cdr3_nt: TGCAGTGCCATAAAGGGAGGGGGTGCAGGCAATCAGCCCCAGCATTTT; cdr3_aa: CSAIKGGGAGNQPQHF
v_call: TRBV25-1; d_call: TRBD1; clone_size: .; j_call: TRBJ1-5; cdr3_nt: TGTGCCAGTAGAAACTTCGACAGGGACCCATATGGCAATCAGCCCCAGCATTTT; cdr3_aa: CASRNFDRDPYGNQPQHF
v_call: TRBV5-1; d_call: .; clone_size: medium-sized; j_call: TRBJ1-2; cdr3_nt: TGCGCCAGCAGCTCAGGCTCCCCTGGCTACACCTTC; cdr3_aa: CASSSGSPGYTF
v_call: TRBV6-2/TRBV6-3; d_call: .; clone_size: many; j_call: TRBJ1-1; cdr3_nt: TGTGCCAGCAGTTCCCTTTTTGGGGGGTTTCTGAACACTGAAGCTTTCTTT; cdr3_aa: CASSSLFGGFLNTEAFF
v_call: TRBV6-5; d_call: .; clone_size: many; j_call: TRBJ1-2; cdr3_nt: TGTGCCAGCAGTTACTTCGCAGGGCGAGGTGGCTACACCTTC; cdr3_aa: CASSYFAGRGGYTF
v_call: TRBV30; d_call: TRBD1; clone_size: many; j_call: TRBJ1-1; cdr3_nt: TGTGCCTGGAGCGCGCGGACAGGGGCGAACACTGAAGCTTTCTTT; cdr3_aa: CAWSARTGANTEAFF
v_call: TRBV5-1; d_call: .; clone_size: many; j_call: TRBJ2-2; cdr3_nt: TGCGCCAGCAGCTTGGAGGGCCTCGGGGAGCTGTTTTTT; cdr3_aa: CASSLEGLGELFF
v_call: TRBV11-1; d_call: TRBD2; clone_size: few; j_call: TRBJ2-7; cdr3_nt: TGTGCCAGCAGCTTATCGGGACTAGCGGGGGCCTCGCCCCTGCGGGAGCAGTACTTC; cdr3_aa: CASSLSGLAGASPLREQYF
v_call: TRBV20-1; d_call: .; clone_size: many; j_call: TRBJ1-5; cdr3_nt: TGCAGTGCTAGAGATATGGGGAATCAGCCCCAGCATTTT; cdr3_aa: CSARDMGNQPQHF
v_call: TRBV5-4; d_call: .; clone_size: many; j_call: TRBJ1-1; cdr3_nt: TGTGCCAGCAGCGCCGGGACACAGAACACTGAAGCTTTCTTT; cdr3_aa: CASSAGTQNTEAFF
v_call: TRBV3-1; d_call: .; clone_size: many; j_call: TRBJ1-5; cdr3_nt: TGTGCCAGCAGCCAAGAGGGGTCCGGAGGTCAGCCCCAGCATTTT; cdr3_aa: CASSQEGSGGQPQHF
v_call: TRBV24-1; d_call: .; clone_size: many; j_call: TRBJ2-5; cdr3_nt: TGTGCCACCAGTGATCCCCGACAGGCAAAAGAGACCCAGTACTTC; cdr3_aa: CATSDPRQAKETQYF
v_call: TRBV7-7; d_call: .; clone_size: few; j_call: TRBJ2-7; cdr3_nt: TGTGCTAGCAGCTTTGCTCCCGGGCCCACCTACGAGCAGTACTTC; cdr3_aa: CASSFAPGPTYEQYF
v_call: TRBV9; d_call: .; clone_size: .; j_call: TRBJ1-2; cdr3_nt: TGTGCCAGCAGCGGAGAATTAGTGGGTGGCTACACCTTC; cdr3_aa: CASSGELVGGYTF
v_call: TRBV5-1; d_call: .; clone_size: many; j_call: TRBJ1-1; cdr3_nt: TGCGCCAGCAGCCGTACGAGTGGGGCAGGCACTGAAGCTTTCTTT; cdr3_aa: CASSRTSGAGTEAFF
v_call: TRBV5-6; d_call: .; clone_size: many; j_call: TRBJ2-1; cdr3_nt: TGTGCCAGCAGCTTGTCGCAGTTATACAATGAGCAGTTCTTC; cdr3_aa: CASSLSQLYNEQFF